A selection of T cell receptor beta chains follows, all from one sample in a study of cytomegalovirus exposure and HLA in healthy donors. Sequenced by immunoSEQ multiplex PCR; TCRdb stores in-frame clones only, minus some. Of around 140,000 clones in the sample, approximately 82% were seen once. The sequenced sample was PBMCs. These receptors originate from a middle-aged woman in good health and CMV-seronegative. CDR3s include the opening cysteine and the closing phenylalanine or tryptophan. Fields, in order: J gene, clone size, V gene, D gene, CDR3 DNA, CDR3 protein. A D gene is named only where the DNA matches it firmly. Not all rows give a size; the values are once, few, many and, for expanded clones, a class.

j_call: TRBJ1-1; clone_size: .; v_call: TRBV5-1; d_call: .; cdr3_nt: TGCGCCAGCAGGCCGCGGTACGGGAACACTGAAGCTTTCTTT; cdr3_aa: CASRPRYGNTEAFF
j_call: TRBJ2-3; clone_size: .; v_call: TRBV5-6; d_call: TRBD1; cdr3_nt: TGTGCCAGCAGCCGCGAACAGGGGAACACAGATACGCAGTATTTT; cdr3_aa: CASSREQGNTDTQYF
j_call: TRBJ2-7; clone_size: .; v_call: TRBV27; d_call: .; cdr3_nt: TGTGCCAGCAGTATCCAGGGGAGTACCTACGAGCAGTACTTC; cdr3_aa: CASSIQGSTYEQYF
j_call: TRBJ1-1; clone_size: once; v_call: TRBV30; d_call: .; cdr3_nt: TGTGCCTGGAGTGGGGGCCACTACGACATGAACACTGAAGCTTTCTTT; cdr3_aa: CAWSGGHYDMNTEAFF
j_call: TRBJ1-4; clone_size: .; v_call: TRBV5-1; d_call: .; cdr3_nt: TGCGCCAGTCGGACAGCCTCTAATGAAAAACTGTTTTTT; cdr3_aa: CASRTASNEKLFF
j_call: TRBJ2-1; clone_size: .; v_call: TRBV7-3; d_call: .; cdr3_nt: TGTGCCAGCAGCTTTAGGTTCGAACTGAGGAACCTAAATGAGCAGTTCTTC; cdr3_aa: CASSFRFELRNLNEQFF
j_call: TRBJ2-1; clone_size: .; v_call: TRBV7-6; d_call: TRBD2; cdr3_nt: TGTGCCAGCAGCTTAGCTAGCGGGAGTTTCCCCAATGAGCAGTTCTTC; cdr3_aa: CASSLASGSFPNEQFF
j_call: TRBJ2-5; clone_size: .; v_call: TRBV30; d_call: TRBD1; cdr3_nt: TGTGCCTGGAGTGTACAGGGGGGTCAAGAGACCCAGTACTTC; cdr3_aa: CAWSVQGGQETQYF
j_call: TRBJ2-7; clone_size: .; v_call: TRBV28; d_call: TRBD1; cdr3_nt: TGTGCCAGCAGTCGCGGACAGGCGACGCTCTACGAGCAGTACTTC; cdr3_aa: CASSRGQATLYEQYF
j_call: TRBJ1-1; clone_size: .; v_call: TRBV10-2; d_call: TRBD1; cdr3_nt: TGCGCCAGCAGTGGGGGTTATGGCCCCACAAACAGGGGCGCGATGAACACTGAAGCTTTCTTT; cdr3_aa: CASSGGYGPTNRGAMNTEAFF
j_call: TRBJ2-1; clone_size: .; v_call: TRBV9; d_call: TRBD2; cdr3_nt: TGTGCCAGCAGCGTAGAGGGTGATGGACGGGAGGGCCTAACTTACAATGAGCAGTTCTTC; cdr3_aa: CASSVEGDGREGLTYNEQFF
j_call: TRBJ2-4; clone_size: .; v_call: TRBV27; d_call: .; cdr3_nt: TGTGCCAGCAGCCTAGGTAGAGGGAACATTCAGTACTTC; cdr3_aa: CASSLGRGNIQYF
j_call: TRBJ2-1; clone_size: .; v_call: TRBV9; d_call: TRBD2; cdr3_nt: TGTGCCAGCAGCCTTAGACTAGCCAATGAGCAGTTCTTC; cdr3_aa: CASSLRLANEQFF
j_call: TRBJ2-1; clone_size: .; v_call: TRBV7-3; d_call: .; cdr3_nt: TGTGCCAGCAGCTCGGGACTTGTAAGTGAGCAGTTCTTC; cdr3_aa: CASSSGLVSEQFF
j_call: TRBJ1-2; clone_size: .; v_call: TRBV19; d_call: TRBD1; cdr3_nt: TGTGCCAGTAGTCCCAGACAGGGTAACTATGGCTACACCTTC; cdr3_aa: CASSPRQGNYGYTF
j_call: TRBJ1-1; clone_size: .; v_call: TRBV4-1; d_call: TRBD1; cdr3_nt: TGCGCCAGCAGCCAACGACGACAGGGCGGCTCCATGAACACTGAAGCTTTCTTT; cdr3_aa: CASSQRRQGGSMNTEAFF
j_call: TRBJ2-2; clone_size: once; v_call: TRBV7-9; d_call: TRBD2; cdr3_nt: TGTGCCAGCAGCTTAGAAGACCCGGGACTAGTCCTCACCGGGGAGCTGTTTTTT; cdr3_aa: CASSLEDPGLVLTGELFF
j_call: TRBJ2-5; clone_size: once; v_call: TRBV7-2; d_call: .; cdr3_nt: TGTGCCAGCGAGGGGAGGACACGAGCCGAGACCCAGTACTTC; cdr3_aa: CASEGRTRAETQYF
j_call: TRBJ1-1; clone_size: once; v_call: TRBV28; d_call: .; cdr3_nt: TGTGCCAGCGGGGTGGGGGCGATGAACACTGAAGCTTTCTTT; cdr3_aa: CASGVGAMNTEAFF
j_call: TRBJ2-7; clone_size: .; v_call: TRBV7-3; d_call: .; cdr3_nt: TGTGCCAGCAGCCCGGGACAACTCGAGCAGTACTTC; cdr3_aa: CASSPGQLEQYF
j_call: TRBJ1-6; clone_size: once; v_call: TRBV6-5; d_call: .; cdr3_nt: TGTGCCAGCAGGTCGACTCAAAATTCACCCCTCCACTTT; cdr3_aa: CASRSTQNSPLHF
j_call: TRBJ2-7; clone_size: .; v_call: TRBV2; d_call: .; cdr3_nt: TGTGCCACCCAACGCAGGGTTGAGTACGAGCAGTACTTC; cdr3_aa: CATQRRVEYEQYF
j_call: TRBJ2-5; clone_size: .; v_call: TRBV4-2; d_call: TRBD2; cdr3_nt: TGTGCCAGCAGCCAAGATCAGCCGTCGGGTACTAGCGGGAGCCAGGAGACCCAGTACTTC; cdr3_aa: CASSQDQPSGTSGSQETQYF
j_call: TRBJ2-5; clone_size: .; v_call: TRBV4-3; d_call: TRBD1; cdr3_nt: TGCGCCAGCAGCCAAGATCGGGAAGGGACAGAAGAGACCCAGTACTTC; cdr3_aa: CASSQDREGTEETQYF
j_call: TRBJ1-5; clone_size: .; v_call: TRBV15; d_call: .; cdr3_nt: TGTGCCACCCGGGGGGGTAGCAATCAGCCCCAGCATTTT; cdr3_aa: CATRGGSNQPQHF
j_call: TRBJ2-7; clone_size: .; v_call: TRBV5-8; d_call: .; cdr3_nt: TGTGCCAGCAGCTTGGAACCGACACTGGGCGAGCAGTACTTC; cdr3_aa: CASSLEPTLGEQYF
j_call: TRBJ2-1; clone_size: .; v_call: TRBV5-4; d_call: .; cdr3_nt: TGTGCCAGCAGCTTGTCGGGAAGCTCCTACAATGAGCAGTTCTTC; cdr3_aa: CASSLSGSSYNEQFF
j_call: TRBJ2-7; clone_size: .; v_call: TRBV9; d_call: TRBD2; cdr3_nt: TGTGCCAGCAGCGTAAGATCTAGCGGGAGATTGTACGAGCAGTACTTC; cdr3_aa: CASSVRSSGRLYEQYF
j_call: TRBJ2-1; clone_size: few; v_call: TRBV7-9; d_call: TRBD1; cdr3_nt: TGTGCCAGCAGCTTAATGGACAGGGTCGCTACCTACAATGAGCAGTTCTTC; cdr3_aa: CASSLMDRVATYNEQFF
j_call: TRBJ2-7; clone_size: .; v_call: TRBV7-9; d_call: .; cdr3_nt: TGTTCCAGCAGCCATGAGACAGCCTTAGCCTACGAGCAGTACTTC; cdr3_aa: CSSSHETALAYEQYF
j_call: TRBJ1-2; clone_size: .; v_call: TRBV14; d_call: TRBD1; cdr3_nt: TGTGCCAGCAGCCACTCGGGACAGGGCTATGGCTACACCTTC; cdr3_aa: CASSHSGQGYGYTF
j_call: TRBJ2-3; clone_size: .; v_call: TRBV7-2; d_call: .; cdr3_nt: TGTGCCAGCAGCTTCCTTTCCCTTCCTGATACGCAGTATTTT; cdr3_aa: CASSFLSLPDTQYF
j_call: TRBJ1-1; clone_size: .; v_call: TRBV28; d_call: TRBD1; cdr3_nt: TGTGCCAGCATCGCCCCCTGGTCAGGGGGCAACACTGAAGCTTTCTTT; cdr3_aa: CASIAPWSGGNTEAFF
j_call: TRBJ1-3; clone_size: .; v_call: TRBV12-5; d_call: .; cdr3_nt: TGTGCTAGTGGTTTGCGGTGCCAGGCCCAAACTGGAAACACCATATATTTT; cdr3_aa: CASGLRCQAQTGNTIYF
j_call: TRBJ1-5; clone_size: .; v_call: TRBV7-2; d_call: TRBD1; cdr3_nt: TGTGCCAGCAGCGTAGACAGGGCCAATACGCCCCAGCATTTT; cdr3_aa: CASSVDRANTPQHF
j_call: TRBJ2-3; clone_size: .; v_call: TRBV19; d_call: TRBD2; cdr3_nt: TGTGCCAGTAGTCAGGGACTAGCGGGAGGTTATACGCAGTATTTT; cdr3_aa: CASSQGLAGGYTQYF
j_call: TRBJ1-5; clone_size: .; v_call: TRBV28; d_call: .; cdr3_nt: TGTGCCAGCAGCGGGCGCGGGCGTGGATCAGGCAATCAGCCCCAGCATTTT; cdr3_aa: CASSGRGRGSGNQPQHF
j_call: TRBJ2-7; clone_size: .; v_call: TRBV10-2; d_call: TRBD1; cdr3_nt: TGCGCCAGCAGGGCAGACAGGGTCTCCTACGAGCAGTACTTC; cdr3_aa: CASRADRVSYEQYF
j_call: TRBJ1-1; clone_size: .; v_call: TRBV19; d_call: .; cdr3_nt: TGTGCCAGTAGTGTGTTGTCCGTAGGGGACACTGAAGCTTTCTTT; cdr3_aa: CASSVLSVGDTEAFF
j_call: TRBJ1-2; clone_size: .; v_call: TRBV18; d_call: .; cdr3_nt: TGTGCCAGCTCACCGGGACTTAATTTTGCCTACACCTTC; cdr3_aa: CASSPGLNFAYTF
j_call: TRBJ2-7; clone_size: .; v_call: TRBV27; d_call: .; cdr3_nt: TGTGCCAGCAGTCCGACCGGGCCAAGGGGCGAGCAGTACTTC; cdr3_aa: CASSPTGPRGEQYF